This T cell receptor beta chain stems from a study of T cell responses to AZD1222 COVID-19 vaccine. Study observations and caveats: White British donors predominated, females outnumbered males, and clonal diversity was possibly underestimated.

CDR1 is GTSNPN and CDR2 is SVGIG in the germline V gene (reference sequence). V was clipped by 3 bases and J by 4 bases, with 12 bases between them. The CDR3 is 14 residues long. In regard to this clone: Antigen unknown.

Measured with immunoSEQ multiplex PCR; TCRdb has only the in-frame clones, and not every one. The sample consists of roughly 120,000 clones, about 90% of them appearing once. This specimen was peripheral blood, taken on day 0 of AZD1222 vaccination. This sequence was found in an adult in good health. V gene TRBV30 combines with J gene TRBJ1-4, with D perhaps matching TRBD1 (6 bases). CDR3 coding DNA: TGTGCCTGGAGAAATAAACAGGGTAATGAAAAACTGTTTTTT. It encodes CAWRNKQGNEKLFF.